This T cell receptor beta chain was sequenced during a study of cytomegalovirus exposure and HLA in healthy donors. Study-wide results and limits: Reportedly, TCR beta sequences accurately predicted HLA-A and HLA-B alleles in most subjects. The listing of 150 to 200 TCR beta chains classed them as cytomegalovirus-associated.

The length of the CDR3 is 17 residues. Germline V gene data show CDR1 as SGHVS and CDR2 as FQNEAQ. Trimming removed 5 bases from V and 3 bases from J; junction bases left unmatched: 13. Both 60 Vbeta primers and 13 Jbeta primers went into the PCR. Clones were sequenced by immunoSEQ multiplex PCR, and TCRdb holds only the in-frame ones, with some missing. Here the sample spans roughly 180,000 clones, around four fifths being singletons. This clone was observed a few times. Its cognate antigen is unknown. This chain joins TRBV7-8 and TRBJ1-1; 9 bases are a match to TRBD1. Sequencing was done on a sample of PBMCs. The TCR was taken from a woman between 45 and 60 years old in good health and CMV-seropositive. The CDR3 spells CASSKGGQGRRDTEAFF. DNA of the CDR3: TGTGCCAGCAGCAAGGGGGGACAGGGACGAAGGGACACTGAAGCTTTCTTT.